A few counts support the clone carrying this T cell receptor (beta chain). CDR1 and CDR2 (germline): ENHRY, SYGVKD. V was trimmed by 4 bases and J by 6 bases, leaving 10 bases between them. There are 12 residues in the CDR3. This sample stems from a study of identical twins. TCRdb analysed the 5' RACE reads with MiXCR anew, one entry per CDR3 protein. The repertoire holds approximately 530,000 distinct CDR3 sequences, with 20% to 25% as singletons. Separately, the same data were catalogued under a study of yellow fever vaccine responses in identical twins.

This TCR was sampled from a woman under 30 in good health. The material sequenced was CD4+ T cells sorted from blood. The chain is built from TRBV10-3 and TRBJ2-7, with D uncertain. The CDR3 DNA reads TGTGCCATCAGTGTAAGAGGTTCCGAGCAGTACTTC. Translating it yields CAISVRGSEQYF.